The 18 T cell receptor beta chains reported below all come from one sample, sequenced in a study of T-cell memory formation after mild COVID-19. TCRdb fed the 5' RACE reads into MiXCR, producing one record per CDR3 protein. The table lists approximately 170,000 distinct CDR3 sequences, 13% of them singletons. Sequenced sample: PBMCs or a T cell subset sorted from them (not recorded which). These TCRs come from a man younger than 35 who had mild COVID-19 (a few samples of this study predate the infection). Cell type and time point are not known.

The chain recombines TRBV20-1 with TRBJ1-1; no firm D call. The germline V and J ends were trimmed by 3 bases and 1 base, with 9 bases remaining between them. This CDR3 has 13 residues. The germline gives CDR1 DFQATT, CDR2 SNEGSKA (reference sequence). In DNA, the CDR3 is TGCAGTGCTAGGGTCGACCCGAACACTGAAGCTTTCTTT. This gives the protein CSARVDPNTEAFF.

V gene TRBV12-3 or TRBV12-4 combines with J gene TRBJ1-2; D perhaps matches TRBD1 (5 bases). The CDR3 contains 15 residues. The germline V and J ends were trimmed by 8 bases and 4 bases, with 20 bases remaining between them. Here the CDR3 reads CASGPPFWGSYGYTF. DNA for the CDR3: TGTGCCAGCGGACCACCTTTCTGGGGGAGCTATGGCTACACCTTC.

This clonotype was detected only a few times. The CDR3 sequence: CASGIAGDRDTQYF. CDR3 bases: TGTGCCAGCGGAATAGCGGGGGACAGAGATACGCAGTATTTT. This sequence joins TRBV12-3 or TRBV12-4 and TRBJ2-3; 9 nucleotides agree with TRBD2. This CDR3 has 14 residues. The junction had 8 bases not matched to a gene; V was cut back by 8 bases and J by 5 bases.

Only a few counts were recorded for this clonotype. The V call is TRBV6-5, the J call TRBJ1-6; 9 bases agree with TRBD1. The V segment lost 5 bases and the J segment 7 bases; nucleotides outside the gene matches: 6. CDR3 size: 15 residues. CDR1 is MNHEY, CDR2 SVGAGI, per germline. In DNA form, the CDR3 reads TGTGCCAGCAGTCGGGCAGGGACAGGGAATTCACCCCTCCACTTT. Amino acid sequence: CASSRAGTGNSPLHF.

A single count supports this clonotype. This sequence joins TRBV4-3 and TRBJ2-3; no reliable D call. CDR3 length: 15 residues. From germline, CDR1 is LGHNA and CDR2 YSLEER. Trimming pared 0 bases from V and 3 bases from J, leaving 10 bases between. The CDR3 nucleotides are TGCGCCAGCAGCCAAGATTTAGGTTGGACAGATACGCAGTATTTT. This translates into CASSQDLGWTDTQYF.

The chain combines TRBV3-1 with TRBJ1-2; tentatively, D is TRBD1 (6 bases). V was trimmed by 6 bases and J by 7 bases, leaving 15 bases between them. Germline CDR1 LGHDT, CDR2 YNNKEL (reference sequence). The CDR3 has 13 amino acids. CDR3 nucleotide sequence: TGTGCCAGCAGACGTAATACAGGGTCTGGCTACACCTTC. The encoded protein is CASRRNTGSGYTF.

This clonotype was seen only a few times. The chain has TRBV5-1 and TRBJ1-1; 7 bases align to TRBD1. The CDR3 extends over 14 amino acids. The V segment lost 4 bases and the J segment 1 base; nucleotides outside the gene matches: 4. CDR1 SGHRS and CDR2 YFSETQ come from the germline V gene. The CDR3 coding sequence is TGCGCCAGCAGCCCGGGACAGCAGAACACTGAAGCTTTCTTT. Translating gives CASSPGQQNTEAFF.

This clonotype has more than one count but fewer than ten. V gene TRBV20-1 combines with J gene TRBJ1-2; 12 nucleotides line up with TRBD1. This CDR3 has 14 residues. V was clipped by 5 bases and J by 3 bases; unmatched bases: 4. In germline, CDR1 is DFQATT, CDR2 SNEGSKA (reference sequence). The CDR3 sequence is CSAGDRGRDYGYTF. CDR3 nucleotide sequence: TGCAGTGCTGGGGACAGGGGGCGAGACTATGGCTACACCTTC.

The rearrangement joins TRBV5-1 to TRBJ2-5; D may be TRBD1 or TRBD2 (5 bases each). Per germline, CDR1 SGHRS and CDR2 YFSETQ. The CDR3 extends over 15 amino acids. Trimming shortened V by 2 bases and J by 5 bases, and 16 bases separated the two germline ends. CDR3 residues: CASSFTGPLVETQYF. CDR3 DNA: TGCGCCAGCAGCTTTACGGGACCCCTGGTGGAGACCCAGTACTTC. The complete variable domain, with remaining parts taken from reference TRBV5-1 and TRBJ2-5, reads KAGVTQTPRYLIKTRGQQVTLSCSPISGHRSVSWYQQTPGQGLQFLFEYFSETQRNKGNFPGRFSGRQFSNSRSEMNVSTLELGDSALYLCASSFTGPLVETQYFGPGTRLLVL.

This clonotype was detected a few times. The chain couples TRBV7-3 to TRBJ2-2; D may be TRBD2 (6 bases). The CDR3 is made up of 15 amino acids. CDR1 is SGHTA and CDR2 is FQGTGA in the germline V gene. The V and J ends lost 6 bases and 6 bases respectively, with 17 bases between them. In DNA form, the CDR3 reads TGTGCCAGCAGGGGGGACGGGGGTAGCGCCGGGGAGCTGTTTTTT. As protein: CASRGDGGSAGELFF.

The V call is TRBV7-9, the J call TRBJ1-2; D is uncertain. The CDR3 covers 14 residues. Germline lookup yields CDR1 SEHNR and CDR2 FQNEAQ (reference sequence). V dropped 2 bases and J dropped 2 bases, with 9 bases sitting between them. CDR3: CASSLRAMNYGYTF. In nucleotides, the CDR3 is TGTGCCAGCAGCTTAAGGGCAATGAACTATGGCTACACCTTC.

The chain has TRBV4-1 and TRBJ2-6, with D uncertain. Germline V gene data show CDR1 as MGHRA and CDR2 as YSYEKL. The CDR3 is 16 residues long. Trimming stripped 4 bases from V and 0 bases from J, with 10 bases between. CDR3 sequence (DNA): TGCGCCAGCAGCCCGGGCGGTGCCTCTGGGGCCAACGTCCTGACTTTC. Its translation is CASSPGGASGANVLTF.

In its sample, this clonotype was seen many times. The chain couples TRBV7-9 to TRBJ1-6; no clear D. This CDR3 is built from 12 residues. The germline V gene encodes CDR1 SEHNR and CDR2 FQNEAQ (reference sequence). With 1 base removed from V and 8 bases from J, the gap between germline ends came to 3 bases. The CDR3 DNA reads as TGTGCCAGCAGCTTAGATCATTCACCCCTCCACTTT. Amino acids: CASSLDHSPLHF.

The V and J genes are TRBV7-2 and TRBJ2-1, with D maybe TRBD2 (6 bases). This CDR3 contains 13 residues. Germline CDR1 and CDR2: SGHTA and FQGNSA. V was pared by 5 bases and J by 7 bases, with 12 bases between. This chain's CDR3 is CASSPGLLNEQFF. The CDR3 nucleotides read TGTGCCAGCAGCCCGGGACTGTTAAATGAGCAGTTCTTC.

This clonotype was counted many times. The chain combines TRBV5-1 with TRBJ2-3; the D gene is possibly TRBD2 (5 bases). Trimming shortened V by 8 bases and J by 6 bases, and 10 bases separated the two germline ends. The CDR3 runs to 11 residues. Germline lookup yields CDR1 SGHRS and CDR2 YFSETQ. The CDR3 loop reads CASQSGDTQYF. The CDR3 DNA reads as TGCGCCAGTCAATCGGGGGATACGCAGTATTTT.

This clonotype was observed a few times. This chain uses TRBV7-3 with TRBJ2-3; D perhaps matches TRBD1 (6 bases). V shed 1 base and J shed 3 bases, with 11 bases lying between them. The CDR3 loop spans 15 amino acids. The germline V gene encodes CDR1 SGHTA and CDR2 FQGTGA. CDR3: CASSLMGGQTDTQYF. The CDR3 DNA is TGTGCCAGCAGCTTAATGGGCGGACAGACAGATACGCAGTATTTT.

The chain is built from TRBV29-1 and TRBJ2-5; D gene ambiguous. The germline V gene encodes CDR1 SQVTM and CDR2 ANQGSEA. V lost 0 bases to trimming and J lost 2 bases, with 4 bases between them. The CDR3 extends over 12 amino acids. The CDR3, as DNA: TGCAGCGTTGAAGATAGTCAAGAGACCCAGTACTTC. This sequence encodes CSVEDSQETQYF.

The chain carries TRBV4-3 and TRBJ2-7, with 7 bases matching TRBD1. The junction had 4 bases not matched to a gene; V was cut back by 3 bases and J by 5 bases. The CDR3 totals 13 residues. CDR1 is LGHNA and CDR2 is YSLEER in the germline V gene. The CDR3 region is CASSHRQGDEQYF. The CDR3 region has the DNA TGCGCCAGCAGCCACCGACAGGGAGACGAGCAGTACTTC.